The 16 T cell receptor beta chains below all came from one sample that was sequenced in a study of blood T cell repertoires in COVID-19. The table came from immunoSEQ multiplex PCR; TCRdb's copy has only in-frame clones and leaves some out. The table lists about 490,000 clones, 75% to 90% of them singletons. Sequenced input: peripheral blood. The receptors come from a human donor in a cohort sampled during active COVID-19.

The gene calls are TRBV11-2 and TRBJ2-7, with TRBD2 matching over 12 bases. CDR1 is SGHAT, CDR2 FQNNGV, per germline. The CDR3 contains 15 residues. With 2 bases clipped from V and 2 bases from J, the junction kept 1 base outside the gene matches. DNA for the CDR3: TGTGCCAGCAGCTTACTAGCGGGAGGGCCCTACGAGCAGTACTTC. This gives the protein CASSLLAGGPYEQYF.

The genes are TRBV19 and TRBJ2-2; 8 bases fit TRBD2. The CDR3 spans 16 residues. V was pared by 4 bases and J by 6 bases, with 10 bases of the junction left unmatched. Germline CDR1 LNHDA, CDR2 SQIVND (reference sequence). CDR3 loop: CASSKWAGGVAGELFF. DNA for the CDR3: TGTGCCAGTAGTAAGTGGGCGGGAGGAGTCGCCGGGGAGCTGTTTTTT.

The chain uses TRBV19 and TRBJ1-5; 7 nucleotides match TRBD1. The CDR3 is made up of 15 amino acids. CDR1 and CDR2 from the germline V gene are LNHDA and SQIVND (reference sequence). V was pared by 5 bases and J by 0 bases, with 4 bases of the junction left unmatched. The CDR3 loop is CASSATGASNQPQHF. The CDR3 nucleotides read TGTGCCAGTAGTGCCACAGGGGCTAGCAATCAGCCCCAGCATTTT. The full variable domain, completed using reference TRBV19 and TRBJ1-5, is DGGITQSPKYLFRKEGQNVTLSCEQNLNHDAMYWYRQDPGQGLRLIYYSQIVNDFQKGDIAEGYSVSREKKESFPLTVTSAQKNPTAFYLCASSATGASNQPQHFGDGTRLSIL.

This chain uses TRBV15 with TRBJ2-2; D might be TRBD1 (6 bases). From germline, CDR1 is LNHNV and CDR2 YYDKDF (reference sequence). The V end lost 11 bases, the J end lost 1 base, and 20 bases lay between the germline ends. The CDR3 loop spans 16 amino acids. This chain's CDR3 is CAASPTYRVNTGELFF. CDR3 in DNA: TGTGCCGCCTCACCAACTTACAGGGTGAACACCGGGGAGCTGTTTTTT.

In DNA, the CDR3 is TGTGCCAGTACGACAGGGCACAACACCGGGGAGCTGTTTTTT. Encoded protein: CASTTGHNTGELFF. The gene calls are TRBV28 and TRBJ2-2; TRBD1 matches at 7 bases. V dropped 9 bases and J dropped 2; count of bases not matched to a gene: 6. The CDR3 is made up of 14 amino acids. CDR1 and CDR2 (germline): MDHEN, SYDVKM.

The J gene is TRBJ2-7, the V gene TRBV30, with 8 bases lining up with TRBD2. This CDR3 is 16 amino acids long. V was clipped by 8 bases and J by 4 bases; unmatched bases: 19. The V gene's germline CDR1 is GTSNPN and CDR2 SVGIG (reference sequence). The CDR3 loop reads CARNGGATGGPYEQYF. CDR3 nucleotides: TGTGCCCGGAATGGGGGAGCGACGGGAGGGCCTTACGAGCAGTACTTC. The whole variable domain, remainder taken from reference TRBV30 and TRBJ2-7, is SQTIHQWPATLVQPVGSPLSLECTVEGTSNPNLYWYRQAAGRGLQLLFYSVGIGQISSEVPQNLSASRPQDRQFILSSKKLLLSDSGFYLCARNGGATGGPYEQYFGPGTRLTVT.

The rearrangement joins TRBV6-4 to TRBJ2-1; maybe TRBD1 (6 bases). This CDR3 has 15 amino acids. Germline V gene sequence: CDR1 MRHNA, CDR2 SNTAGT. V gave up 3 bases and J gave up 7 bases, with 16 bases separating them. CDR3 nucleotides: TGTGCCAGCAGTGAGGGGGCTGGCGGGTGGAATGAGCAGTTCTTC. Translating gives CASSEGAGGWNEQFF.

The genes are TRBV10-3 and TRBJ2-3; 12 bases line up with TRBD2. V shed 1 base and J 0 bases; nucleotides not matched to a gene: 8. The CDR3 is 19 residues long. Looked up from germline, CDR1 is ENHRY and CDR2 is SYGVKD. CDR3 region: CAISEFASGRAWSTDTQYF. CDR3 DNA sequence: TGTGCCATCAGTGAGTTTGCTAGCGGGAGGGCCTGGAGCACAGATACGCAGTATTTT.

The CDR3 reads CASSIGSGNSPLHF. CDR3 sequence (DNA): TGTGCCAGTAGTATCGGCTCGGGTAATTCACCCCTCCACTTT. This rearrangement joins TRBV19 to TRBJ1-6; no definite D call. V was clipped by 3 bases and J by 6 bases, with 9 bases between them. Per the germline V gene, CDR1 is LNHDA and CDR2 is SQIVND (reference sequence). CDR3 length equals 14 residues.

This clone was seen a handful of times. The chain couples TRBV15 to TRBJ2-7; D uncertain. V was trimmed by 5 bases and J by 5 bases, leaving 10 bases between them. This CDR3 comprises 12 residues. The germline V gene has CDR1 LNHNV and CDR2 YYDKDF (reference sequence). CDR3: CATSLTKDEQYF. CDR3 bases: TGTGCCACCAGCTTGACAAAGGACGAGCAGTACTTC.

The chain uses TRBV6-5 and TRBJ1-1; possible D gene TRBD1, 6 bases. Germline CDR1 reads MNHEY; CDR2 reads SVGAGI. V shed 7 bases and J shed 1 base, with 13 bases lying between them. This CDR3 has 14 residues. The CDR3 here is CASIITGPNTEAFF. CDR3 bases: TGTGCCAGCATCATAACAGGGCCGAACACTGAAGCTTTCTTT.

This sequence joins TRBV4-2 and TRBJ2-5; 7 nucleotides align to TRBD2. The CDR3 spans 17 residues. Germline V gives CDR1 LGHNA, CDR2 YNFKEQ. V trimming: 1 base; J trimming: 5 bases; junction bases outside the gene matches: 13. The CDR3 region has the DNA TGTGCCAGCAGCCAAGGGGGATTGGCGGGAGATCAGGAGACCCAGTACTTC. This translates into CASSQGGLAGDQETQYF.

The chain links TRBV30 to TRBJ2-7, with 7 bases identical to TRBD2. Germline lookup yields CDR1 GTSNPN and CDR2 SVGIG (reference sequence). CDR3 length equals 14 residues. Trimming removed 2 bases from V and 2 bases from J; junction bases left unmatched: 6. This CDR3 reads CAWSSGRAAYEQYF. The CDR3 nucleotides are TGTGCCTGGAGTAGTGGGAGGGCCGCCTACGAGCAGTACTTC.

The chain carries TRBV27 and TRBJ1-2, with 7 bases that match TRBD1. The CDR3 is 20 amino acids. Germline V gives CDR1 MNHEY, CDR2 SMNVEV (reference sequence). The V segment lost 6 bases and the J segment 3 bases; nucleotides outside the gene matches: 25. CDR3 amino acids: CASSSPRSTGGGDAYYGYTF. CDR3 coding DNA: TGTGCCAGCAGCTCTCCGAGGTCAACGGGAGGGGGCGATGCCTACTATGGCTACACCTTC.

This chain joins TRBV28 and TRBJ1-3; the match to TRBD1 covers 11 bases. The CDR3 has 17 residues. Losses at the gene ends were 7 bases for V and 2 bases for J; bases not matched to a gene: 10. Germline CDR1 reads MDHEN; CDR2 reads SYDVKM. CDR3 in amino acids: CASNPPKGQGAGNTIYF. CDR3 DNA sequence: TGTGCCAGCAATCCTCCGAAGGGACAGGGGGCTGGAAACACCATATATTTT.

The genes are TRBV29-1 and TRBJ1-4, with D possibly matching TRBD1 (5 bases). Germline CDR1 is SQVTM and CDR2 is ANQGSEA. There are 18 residues in the CDR3. The ends were cut back, 3 bases at V and 0 bases at J, with 20 bases in the middle. CDR3 in DNA: TGCAGCGTTGATTGGACAAGGAACTGGCCCGCAACTAATGAAAAACTGTTTTTT. It specifies CSVDWTRNWPATNEKLFF.